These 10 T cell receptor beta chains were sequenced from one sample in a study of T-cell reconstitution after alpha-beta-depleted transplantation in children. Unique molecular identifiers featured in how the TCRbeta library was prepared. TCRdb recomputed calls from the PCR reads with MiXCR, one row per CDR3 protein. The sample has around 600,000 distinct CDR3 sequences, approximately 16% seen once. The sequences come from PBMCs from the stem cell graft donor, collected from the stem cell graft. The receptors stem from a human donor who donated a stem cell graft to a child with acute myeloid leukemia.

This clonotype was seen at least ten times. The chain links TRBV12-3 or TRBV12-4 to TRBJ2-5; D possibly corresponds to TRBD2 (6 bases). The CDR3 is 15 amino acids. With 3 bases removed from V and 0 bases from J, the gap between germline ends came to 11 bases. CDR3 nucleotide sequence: TGTGCCAGCAGTTTGACTAGTTTGTACCAAGAGACCCAGTACTTC. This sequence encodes CASSLTSLYQETQYF.

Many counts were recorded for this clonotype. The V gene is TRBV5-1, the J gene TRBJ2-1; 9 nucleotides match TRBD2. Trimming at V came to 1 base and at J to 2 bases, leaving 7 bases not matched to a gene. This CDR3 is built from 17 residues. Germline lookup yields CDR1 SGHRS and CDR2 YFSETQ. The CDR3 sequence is CASSLYRAGGTYNEQFF. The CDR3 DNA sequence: TGCGCCAGCAGCTTGTATCGAGCGGGGGGTACCTACAATGAGCAGTTCTTC.

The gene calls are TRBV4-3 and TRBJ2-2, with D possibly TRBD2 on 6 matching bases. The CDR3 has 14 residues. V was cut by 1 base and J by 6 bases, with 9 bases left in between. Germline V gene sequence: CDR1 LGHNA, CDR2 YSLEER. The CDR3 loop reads CASSQALAPGELFF. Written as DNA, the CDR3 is TGCGCCAGCAGCCAAGCACTAGCCCCCGGGGAGCTGTTTTTT.

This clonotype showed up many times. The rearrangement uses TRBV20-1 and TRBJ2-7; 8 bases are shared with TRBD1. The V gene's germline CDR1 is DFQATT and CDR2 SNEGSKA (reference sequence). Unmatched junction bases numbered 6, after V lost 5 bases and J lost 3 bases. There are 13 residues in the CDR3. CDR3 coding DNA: TGCAGTGCTGCCGGACAGGGAATCTACGAGCAGTACTTC. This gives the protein CSAAGQGIYEQYF.

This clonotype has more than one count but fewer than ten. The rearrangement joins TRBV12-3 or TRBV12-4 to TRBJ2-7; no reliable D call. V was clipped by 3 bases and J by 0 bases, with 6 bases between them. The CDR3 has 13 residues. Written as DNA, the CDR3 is TGTGCCAGCAGTTTTGGATTCTCCTACGAGCAGTACTTC. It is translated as CASSFGFSYEQYF.

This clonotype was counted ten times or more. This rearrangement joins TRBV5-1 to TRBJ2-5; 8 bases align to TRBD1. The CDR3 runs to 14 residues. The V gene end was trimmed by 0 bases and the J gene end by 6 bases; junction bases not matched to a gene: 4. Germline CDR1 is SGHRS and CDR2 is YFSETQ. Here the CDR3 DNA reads TGCGCCAGCAGCTTGGAGCAGGGGGCGAAGACCCAGTACTTC. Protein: CASSLEQGAKTQYF.

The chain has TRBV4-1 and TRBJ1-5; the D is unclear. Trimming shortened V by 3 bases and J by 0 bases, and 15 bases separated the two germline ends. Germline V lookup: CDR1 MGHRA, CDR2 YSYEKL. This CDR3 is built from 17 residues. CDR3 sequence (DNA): TGCGCCAGCAGCCAGAACGTTTTACTTTCTAGCAATCAGCCCCAGCATTTT. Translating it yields CASSQNVLLSSNQPQHF.

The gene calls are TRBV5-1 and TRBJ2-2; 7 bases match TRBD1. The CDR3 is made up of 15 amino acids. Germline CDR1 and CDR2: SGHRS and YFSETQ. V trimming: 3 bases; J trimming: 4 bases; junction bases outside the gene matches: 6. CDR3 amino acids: CASSSTGSATGELFF. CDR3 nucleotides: TGCGCCAGCAGCTCGACAGGGTCGGCCACCGGGGAGCTGTTTTTT. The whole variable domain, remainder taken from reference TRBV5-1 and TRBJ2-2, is KAGVTQTPRYLIKTRGQQVTLSCSPISGHRSVSWYQQTPGQGLQFLFEYFSETQRNKGNFPGRFSGRQFSNSRSEMNVSTLELGDSALYLCASSSTGSATGELFFGEGSRLTVL.

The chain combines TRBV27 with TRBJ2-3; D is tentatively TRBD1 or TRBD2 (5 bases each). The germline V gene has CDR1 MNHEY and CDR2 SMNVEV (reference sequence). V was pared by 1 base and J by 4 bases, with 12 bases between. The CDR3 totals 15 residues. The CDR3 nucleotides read TGTGCCAGCAGTTTATACCAGCAGGGACCAGATACGCAGTATTTT. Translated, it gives CASSLYQQGPDTQYF.

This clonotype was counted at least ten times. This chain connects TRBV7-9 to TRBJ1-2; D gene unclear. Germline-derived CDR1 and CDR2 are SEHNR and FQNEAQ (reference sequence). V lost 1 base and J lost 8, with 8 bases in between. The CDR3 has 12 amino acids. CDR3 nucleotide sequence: TGTGCCAGCAGCTTAGACCGGGTCGGCTACACCTTC. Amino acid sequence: CASSLDRVGYTF.